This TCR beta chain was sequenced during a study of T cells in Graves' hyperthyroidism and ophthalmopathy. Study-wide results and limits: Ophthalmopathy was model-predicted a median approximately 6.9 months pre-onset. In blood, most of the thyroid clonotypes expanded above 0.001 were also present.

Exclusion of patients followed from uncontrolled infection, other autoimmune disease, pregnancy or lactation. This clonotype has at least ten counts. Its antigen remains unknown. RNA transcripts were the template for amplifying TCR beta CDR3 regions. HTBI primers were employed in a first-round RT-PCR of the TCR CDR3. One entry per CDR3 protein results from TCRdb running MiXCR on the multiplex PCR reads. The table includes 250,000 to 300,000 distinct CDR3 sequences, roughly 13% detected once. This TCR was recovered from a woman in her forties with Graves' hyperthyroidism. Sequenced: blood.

The CDR3 DNA is TGTGCCAGCAGTTTCGATCTAGAGGGAGTTTCGCAGTATTTT. The encoded protein is CASSFDLEGVSQYF. The rearrangement joins TRBV12-3 or TRBV12-4 to TRBJ2-3; D perhaps matches TRBD2 (5 bases). V shed 3 bases and J shed 10 bases, with 17 bases lying between them. CDR3 size: 14 residues.